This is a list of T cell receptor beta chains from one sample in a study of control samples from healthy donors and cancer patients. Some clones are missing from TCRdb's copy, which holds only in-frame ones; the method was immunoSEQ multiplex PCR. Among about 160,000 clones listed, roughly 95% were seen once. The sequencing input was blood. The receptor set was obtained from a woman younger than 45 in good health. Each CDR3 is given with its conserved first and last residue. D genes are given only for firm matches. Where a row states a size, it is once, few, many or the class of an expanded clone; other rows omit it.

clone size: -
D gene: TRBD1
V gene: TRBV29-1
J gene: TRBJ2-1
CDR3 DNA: TGCAGCGTTGAATCGGACAGGGGTTTTGAGCAGTTCTTC
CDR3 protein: CSVESDRGFEQFF

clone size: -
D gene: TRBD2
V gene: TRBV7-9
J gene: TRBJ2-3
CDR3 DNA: TGTGCCAGCAGCTCCCCGGGACTAGCGGGAGGGAAGAATACGCAGTATTTT
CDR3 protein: CASSSPGLAGGKNTQYF

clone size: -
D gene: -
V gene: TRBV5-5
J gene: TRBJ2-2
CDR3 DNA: TGTGCCAGCGGCCCCTTAGCCCCCACCGGGGAGCTGTTTTTT
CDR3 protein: CASGPLAPTGELFF

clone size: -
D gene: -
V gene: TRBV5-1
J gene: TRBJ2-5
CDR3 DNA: TGCGCCAGCAGCTTGGCCTCCCTAGTAGGAGGAGAGACCCAGTACTTC
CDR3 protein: CASSLASLVGGETQYF

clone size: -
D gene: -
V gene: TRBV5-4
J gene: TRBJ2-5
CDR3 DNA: TGTGCCAGCAGCTTGGGAGGACTGCAAGAGACCCAGTACTTC
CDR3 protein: CASSLGGLQETQYF

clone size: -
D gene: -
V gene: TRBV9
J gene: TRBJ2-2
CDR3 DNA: TGTGCCAGCAGCGTAGGTCTCACCGGGGAGCTGTTTTTT
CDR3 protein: CASSVGLTGELFF

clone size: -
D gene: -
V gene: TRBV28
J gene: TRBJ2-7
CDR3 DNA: TGTGCCAGCTCTTTGGACCGGGTCCTCCAGGAGCAGTACTTC
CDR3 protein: CASSLDRVLQEQYF

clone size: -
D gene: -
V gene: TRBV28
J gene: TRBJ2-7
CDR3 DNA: TGTGCCAGCAGTTTTAGGTGGGAACGTGGGCAGTACTTC
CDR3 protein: CASSFRWERGQYF

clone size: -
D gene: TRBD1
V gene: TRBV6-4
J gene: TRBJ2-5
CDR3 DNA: TGTGCCAGCAGTGAACAGGGGGGCCAAGAGACCCAGTACTTC
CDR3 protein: CASSEQGGQETQYF

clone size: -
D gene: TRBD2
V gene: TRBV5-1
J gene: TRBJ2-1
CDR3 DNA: TGCGCCAGCAGCTCCGGGACTAGCGGGAGCAGGGAGCAGTTCTTC
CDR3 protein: CASSSGTSGSREQFF

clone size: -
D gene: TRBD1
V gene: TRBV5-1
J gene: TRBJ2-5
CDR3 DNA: TGCGCCAGCAGCTTCCAGGGGGCTTCAGGAGAGACCCAGTACTTC
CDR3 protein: CASSFQGASGETQYF

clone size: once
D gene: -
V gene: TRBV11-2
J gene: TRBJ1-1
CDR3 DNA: TGTGCCAGCAGCCCCTCCATACCGGACGGGATGAACACTGAAGCTTTCTTT
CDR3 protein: CASSPSIPDGMNTEAFF

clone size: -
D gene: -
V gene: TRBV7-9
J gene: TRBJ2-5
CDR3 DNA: TGTGCCAGCACCCTGGACCTGCAAGAGACCCAGTACTTC
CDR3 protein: CASTLDLQETQYF

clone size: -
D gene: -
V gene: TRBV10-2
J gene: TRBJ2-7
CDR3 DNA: TGCGCCAGCAGTGACTCCGGACAGTTACGAACCTACGAGCAGTACTTC
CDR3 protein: CASSDSGQLRTYEQYF

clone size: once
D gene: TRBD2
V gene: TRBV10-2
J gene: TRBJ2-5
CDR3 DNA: TGCGCCAGCAGTGGGCTAGCGGGGAACCAAGAGACCCAGTACTTC
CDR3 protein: CASSGLAGNQETQYF

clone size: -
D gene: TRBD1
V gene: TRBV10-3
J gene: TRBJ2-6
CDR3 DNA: TGTGCCATCAGTGGAGGACAGGGGAGCTCTGGGGCCAACGTCCTGACTTTC
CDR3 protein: CAISGGQGSSGANVLTF

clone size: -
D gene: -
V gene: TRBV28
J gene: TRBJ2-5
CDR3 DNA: TGTGCCAGCAGTTTATCGGTCGGGGCCCAGTACTTC
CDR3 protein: CASSLSVGAQYF

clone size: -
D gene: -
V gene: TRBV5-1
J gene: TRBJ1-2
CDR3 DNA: TGCGCCAGCAGCCCCCAAGGGACGAGTTATGGCTACACCTTC
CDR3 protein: CASSPQGTSYGYTF

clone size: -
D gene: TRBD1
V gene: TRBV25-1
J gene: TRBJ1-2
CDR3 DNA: TGTGCCAGCAGTGAACGACAGGGGGTTAGTGTTGACTATGGCTACACCTTC
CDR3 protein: CASSERQGVSVDYGYTF

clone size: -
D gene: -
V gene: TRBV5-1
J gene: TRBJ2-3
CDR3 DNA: TGCGCCAGCAGCCTGGGACATCGGTTGGATACGCAGTATTTT
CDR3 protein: CASSLGHRLDTQYF

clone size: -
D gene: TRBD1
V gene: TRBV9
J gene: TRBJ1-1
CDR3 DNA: TGTGCCAGCAGCGCCGGGGACAGTTGGAGAACTGAAGCTTTCTTT
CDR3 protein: CASSAGDSWRTEAFF

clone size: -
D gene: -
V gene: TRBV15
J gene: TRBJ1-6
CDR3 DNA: TGTGCCACCAGCAGAGGTCAGAATAATTCACCCCTCCACTTT
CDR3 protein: CATSRGQNNSPLHF

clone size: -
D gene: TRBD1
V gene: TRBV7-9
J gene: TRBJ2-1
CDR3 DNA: TGTGCCAGCAGCACGGGACAGGGCACCTACAATGAGCAGTTCTTC
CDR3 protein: CASSTGQGTYNEQFF

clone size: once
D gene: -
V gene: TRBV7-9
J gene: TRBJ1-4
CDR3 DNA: TGTGCCAGCAGCTTAGCGCGGAAACTGTTTTTT
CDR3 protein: CASSLARKLFF

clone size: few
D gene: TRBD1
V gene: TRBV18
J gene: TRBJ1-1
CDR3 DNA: TGTGCCAGCTCACCGGACCAGGGACAGGGAGGGACTGAAGCTTTCTTT
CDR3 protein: CASSPDQGQGGTEAFF

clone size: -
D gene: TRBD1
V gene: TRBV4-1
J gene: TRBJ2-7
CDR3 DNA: TGCGCCAGCAGCCAAGCTCCGGGACAGGAATACGAGCAGTACTTC
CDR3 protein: CASSQAPGQEYEQYF

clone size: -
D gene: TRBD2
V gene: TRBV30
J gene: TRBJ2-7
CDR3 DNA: TGTGCCTGCGGAACCGGGACTAGCGGGTCCTACGAGCAGTACTTC
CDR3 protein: CACGTGTSGSYEQYF

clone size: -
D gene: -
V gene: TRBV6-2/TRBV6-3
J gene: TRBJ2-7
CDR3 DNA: TGTGCCAGCAGTTATTCGCAGGGATCCTACGAGCAGTACTTC
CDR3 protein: CASSYSQGSYEQYF

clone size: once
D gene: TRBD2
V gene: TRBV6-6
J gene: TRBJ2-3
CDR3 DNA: TGTGCCAGCACGCAAGGACTAGCGGGAGATACGCAGTATTTT
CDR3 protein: CASTQGLAGDTQYF

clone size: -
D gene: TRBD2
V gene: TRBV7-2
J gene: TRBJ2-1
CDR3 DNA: TGTGCCAGCAGCCTGGGACTAGCGGGGGGGCTTTACAATGAGCAGTTCTTC
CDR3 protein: CASSLGLAGGLYNEQFF

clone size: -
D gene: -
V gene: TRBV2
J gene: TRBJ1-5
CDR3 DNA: TGTGCCAGCAGTGAAGCTCCATACAAGAGGGATCAGCCCCAGCATTTT
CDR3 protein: CASSEAPYKRDQPQHF

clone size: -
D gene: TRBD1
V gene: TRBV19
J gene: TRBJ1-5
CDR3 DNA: TGTGCCACCTCAGAGGCGACAGGGAATCAGCCCCAGCATTTT
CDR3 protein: CATSEATGNQPQHF

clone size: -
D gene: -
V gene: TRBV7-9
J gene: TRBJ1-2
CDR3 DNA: TGTGCCAGCAGCTTACTTGCGTTAGCTAACTATGGCTACACCTTC
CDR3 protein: CASSLLALANYGYTF

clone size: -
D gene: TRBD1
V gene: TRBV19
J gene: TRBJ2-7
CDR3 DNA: TGTGCCAGTAGAACCAGGACAGGGTGGGAGCAGTACTTC
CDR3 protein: CASRTRTGWEQYF

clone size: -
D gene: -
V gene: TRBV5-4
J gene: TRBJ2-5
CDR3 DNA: TGTGCCAGCAGCTCTGGCACCTCCAGGGAGGCCCAGTACTTC
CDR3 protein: CASSSGTSREAQYF

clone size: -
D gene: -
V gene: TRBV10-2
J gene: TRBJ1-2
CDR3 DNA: TGCGCCACCCTCGGGAATGACGCGGCCACCTTC
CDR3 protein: CATLGNDAATF

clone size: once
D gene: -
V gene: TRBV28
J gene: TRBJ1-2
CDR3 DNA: TGTGCCAGCAGCCGAATACAGGGCCGATGGGGCTACACCTTC
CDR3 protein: CASSRIQGRWGYTF

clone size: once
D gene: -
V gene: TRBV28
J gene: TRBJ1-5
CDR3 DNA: TGTGCCAGCAGTTTTCTAAATCAGCCCCAGCATTTT
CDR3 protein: CASSFLNQPQHF

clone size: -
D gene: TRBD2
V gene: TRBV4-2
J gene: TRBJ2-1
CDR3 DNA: TGTGCCAGCAGCAGTAGACTAGCGGGCTTCCTCGCAGGGCAGTTCTTC
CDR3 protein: CASSSRLAGFLAGQFF

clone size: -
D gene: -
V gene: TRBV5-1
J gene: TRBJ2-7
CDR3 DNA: TGCGCCAGCAGCTTTGGGCATCTCCCCTACGAGCAGTACTTC
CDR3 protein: CASSFGHLPYEQYF

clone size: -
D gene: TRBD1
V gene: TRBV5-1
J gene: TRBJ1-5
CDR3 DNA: TGCGCCAGCAGCTCGGGACAGGGAAGCAATCAGCCCCAGCATTTT
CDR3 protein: CASSSGQGSNQPQHF

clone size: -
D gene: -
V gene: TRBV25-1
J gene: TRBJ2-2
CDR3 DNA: TGTGCCAGCAGTCCCCGCCCGGGACTCCTGAACACCGGGGAGCTGTTTTTT
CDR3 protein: CASSPRPGLLNTGELFF

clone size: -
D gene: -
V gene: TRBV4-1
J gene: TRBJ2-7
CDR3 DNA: TGCGCCAGCAGCCAAGATCCCGGGAAGAGCTCCTACGAGCAGTACTTC
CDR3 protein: CASSQDPGKSSYEQYF

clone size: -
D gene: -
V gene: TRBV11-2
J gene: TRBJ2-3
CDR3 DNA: TGTGCCAGCAGCTTAGTCGCAGATACGCAGTATTTT
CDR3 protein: CASSLVADTQYF

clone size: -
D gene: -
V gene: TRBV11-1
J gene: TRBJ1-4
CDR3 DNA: TGTGCCAGCAGCTTAGCCCCTGGACGGAATGAAAAACTGTTTTTT
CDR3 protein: CASSLAPGRNEKLFF

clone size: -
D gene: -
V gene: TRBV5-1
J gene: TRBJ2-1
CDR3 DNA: TGCGCCAGCAGCTTAGACAGAGTCTCCTACAATGAGCAGTTCTTC
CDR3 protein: CASSLDRVSYNEQFF

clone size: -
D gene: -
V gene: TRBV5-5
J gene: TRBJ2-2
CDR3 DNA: TGTGCCAGCAGCTTAGGTCCCTCCCACACCGGGGAGCTGTTTTTT
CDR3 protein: CASSLGPSHTGELFF

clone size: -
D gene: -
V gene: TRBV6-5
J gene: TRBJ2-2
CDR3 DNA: TGTGCCAGCAGTCCGAAGGGAGCGGTGACCGGGGAGCTGTTTTTT
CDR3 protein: CASSPKGAVTGELFF

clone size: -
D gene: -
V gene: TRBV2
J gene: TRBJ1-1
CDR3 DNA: TGTGCCAGCAGTGATCCCCCGAACACTGAAGCTTTCTTT
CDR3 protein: CASSDPPNTEAFF

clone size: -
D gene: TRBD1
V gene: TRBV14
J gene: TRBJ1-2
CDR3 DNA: TGTGCCAGCAGCAACGACAGGGTTTATGGCTACACCTTC
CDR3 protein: CASSNDRVYGYTF

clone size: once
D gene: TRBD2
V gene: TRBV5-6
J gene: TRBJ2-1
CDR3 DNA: TGTGCCAGCAGCAGGCGGACTAGCGGGAGGAGGAGTTACAATGAGCAGTTCTTC
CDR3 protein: CASSRRTSGRRSYNEQFF

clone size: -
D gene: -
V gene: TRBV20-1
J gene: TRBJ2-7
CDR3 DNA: TGCAGCGGGGTAGGGCGTTACGAGCAGTACTTC
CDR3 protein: CSGVGRYEQYF

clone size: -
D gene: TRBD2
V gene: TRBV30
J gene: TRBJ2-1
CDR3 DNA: TGTGCCTGGTTGGGGACTAGCGGAACCTACAATGAGCAGTTCTTC
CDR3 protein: CAWLGTSGTYNEQFF

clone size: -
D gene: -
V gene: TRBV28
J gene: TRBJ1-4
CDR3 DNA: TGTGCCAGCAAAGGTTCGGCTGCAACTAATGAAAAACTGTTTTTT
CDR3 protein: CASKGSAATNEKLFF

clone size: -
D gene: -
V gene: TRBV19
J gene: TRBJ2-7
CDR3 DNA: TGTGCCAGTAGTATATATCTGGGGGCTGTTTACGAGCAGTACTTC
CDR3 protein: CASSIYLGAVYEQYF

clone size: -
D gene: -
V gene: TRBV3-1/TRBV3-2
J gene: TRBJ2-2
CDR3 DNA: TGTGCCAGCAGCCAAGGGTTTCCTAGCACCGGGGAGCTGTTTTTT
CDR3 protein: CASSQGFPSTGELFF